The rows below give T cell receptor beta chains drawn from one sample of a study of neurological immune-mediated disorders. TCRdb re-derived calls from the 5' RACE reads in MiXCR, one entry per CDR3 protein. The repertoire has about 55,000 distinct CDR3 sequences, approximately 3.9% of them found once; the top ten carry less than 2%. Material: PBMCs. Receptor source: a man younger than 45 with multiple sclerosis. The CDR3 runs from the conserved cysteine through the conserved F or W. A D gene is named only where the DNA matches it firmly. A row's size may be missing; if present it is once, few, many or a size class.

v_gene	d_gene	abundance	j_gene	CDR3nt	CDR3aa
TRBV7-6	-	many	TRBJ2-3	TGTGCCAGCAGCTCAATACGACGCTCAGATACGCAGTATTTT	CASSSIRRSDTQYF
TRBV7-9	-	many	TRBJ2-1	TGTGCCAGCAGCTTCGCAGGGGCGACCGAGGAGCAGTTCTTC	CASSFAGATEEQFF
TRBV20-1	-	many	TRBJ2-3	TGCAGTGCGAGTAGCGGCCTCACAGATACGCAGTATTTT	CSASSGLTDTQYF
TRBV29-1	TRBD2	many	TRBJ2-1	TGCAGCGCCGATAGCGGGACCTACAATGAGCAGTTCTTC	CSADSGTYNEQFF
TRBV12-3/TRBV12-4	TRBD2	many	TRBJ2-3	TGTGCCAGCATTCTAACTAGCGGGGGGCTTTTGAGCACAGATACGCAGTATTTT	CASILTSGGLLSTDTQYF
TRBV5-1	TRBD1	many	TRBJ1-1	TGCGCCAGCAGCTGGGGGACAGGGAAGAACACTGAAGCTTTCTTT	CASSWGTGKNTEAFF
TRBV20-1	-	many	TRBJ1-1	TGCAGTGCCCCGAAGGGGGGAAGTTGGGTGAACACTGAAGCTTTCTTT	CSAPKGGSWVNTEAFF
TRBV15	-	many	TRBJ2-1	TGTGCCACCAGCAGAGCCAGCAACTCCTACAATGAGCAGTTCTTC	CATSRASNSYNEQFF
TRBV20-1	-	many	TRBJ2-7	TGCAGTGCTCGGACAGCAGCCTACGAGCAGTACTTC	CSARTAAYEQYF
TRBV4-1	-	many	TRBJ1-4	TGCGCCAGCAGCCAAGACCGGCAGGGCACAACAGCAACTAATGAAAAACTGTTTTTT	CASSQDRQGTTATNEKLFF
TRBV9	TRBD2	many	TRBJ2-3	TGTGCCAGCAGCGTAAGGGCTAGCGGGACTAGCACAGATACGCAGTATTTT	CASSVRASGTSTDTQYF
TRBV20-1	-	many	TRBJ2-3	TGCAGTGCTTCGGGGTCCGTCGGGGGGCCCGCAGATACGCAGTATTTT	CSASGSVGGPADTQYF
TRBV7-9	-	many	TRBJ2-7	TGTGCCAGCAGCCCACCCGGGGGAACCTACGAGCAGTACTTC	CASSPPGGTYEQYF
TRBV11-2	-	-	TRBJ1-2	TGTGCCAGCAGCGCCAGGGATAGGTCCGCGGGGGGCTACACCTTC	CASSARDRSAGGYTF
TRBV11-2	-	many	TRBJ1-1	TGTGCCAGCAGCTTATCACAGTCTATTGAAGCTTTCTTT	CASSLSQSIEAFF
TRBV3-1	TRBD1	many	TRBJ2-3	TGTGCCAGCGCTTACGGGACAGGGGTGGCAGATACGCAGTATTTT	CASAYGTGVADTQYF
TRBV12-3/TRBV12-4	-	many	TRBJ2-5	TGTGCCGAAGGGTTCCAAGAGACCCAGTACTTC	CAEGFQETQYF
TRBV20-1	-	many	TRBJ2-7	TGCAGTGCTAGAATCGGCTCAGCCCTCTCCTACGAGCAGTACTTC	CSARIGSALSYEQYF
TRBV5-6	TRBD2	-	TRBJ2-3	TGTGCCAGCAGCTTAATTGGACTAGGGACAGATACGCAGTATTTT	CASSLIGLGTDTQYF
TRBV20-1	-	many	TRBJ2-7	TGCAGTGCTAGAGATTCGGTTCGTAGCGGTGGGACGCAGTACTTC	CSARDSVRSGGTQYF
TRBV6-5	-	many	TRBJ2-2	TGTGCCGCACGAAGGGGCCAGAACGCGAACACCGGGGAGCTGTTTTTT	CAARRGQNANTGELFF
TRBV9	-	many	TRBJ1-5	TGTGCCAGCAGCGTAGGAGATAGCAATCAGCCCCAGCATTTT	CASSVGDSNQPQHF
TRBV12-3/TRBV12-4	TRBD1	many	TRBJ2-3	TGTGCCAGCAGCCCAGGGGGCGGGTCAGATACGCAGTATTTT	CASSPGGGSDTQYF
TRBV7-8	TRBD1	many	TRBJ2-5	TGTGCCAGCAGCACTACAGGGGCGGCGGAGACCCAGTACTTC	CASSTTGAAETQYF
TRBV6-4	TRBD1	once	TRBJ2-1	TGTGCCAGCAGCACTACAGGGGAAGACTCCTACAATGAGCAGTTCTTC	CASSTTGEDSYNEQFF
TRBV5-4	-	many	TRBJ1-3	TGTGCCAGCAGCTTGGGACTCTACGGAAACACCATATATTTT	CASSLGLYGNTIYF
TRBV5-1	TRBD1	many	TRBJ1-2	TGCGCCAGCAGCTACGGACAGGGAGATGGCTACACCTTC	CASSYGQGDGYTF
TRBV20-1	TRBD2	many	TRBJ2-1	TGCAGTGCTAGATCCCAGAGACTAGCGTTAAATGAGCAGTTCTTC	CSARSQRLALNEQFF
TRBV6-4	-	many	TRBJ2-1	TGTGCCAGCAGTGCAGGGGAGAACAATGAGCAGTTCTTC	CASSAGENNEQFF
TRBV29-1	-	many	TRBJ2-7	TGCAGCGTTCATAAGGGGGGGTCCTACGAGCAGTACTTC	CSVHKGGSYEQYF
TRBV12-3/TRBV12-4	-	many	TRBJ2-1	TGTGCCAGCAGTTTAGGGGGACTGAATGAGCAGTTCTTC	CASSLGGLNEQFF
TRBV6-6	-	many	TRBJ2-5	TGTGCCAGCAGTTTCTCTGCGGGAGAGACCCAGTACTTC	CASSFSAGETQYF
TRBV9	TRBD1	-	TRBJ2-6	TGTGCCAGCAGCCCCTGGGACAGGGGGACTGGGGCCAAAGTCCTGACTTTC	CASSPWDRGTGAKVLTF